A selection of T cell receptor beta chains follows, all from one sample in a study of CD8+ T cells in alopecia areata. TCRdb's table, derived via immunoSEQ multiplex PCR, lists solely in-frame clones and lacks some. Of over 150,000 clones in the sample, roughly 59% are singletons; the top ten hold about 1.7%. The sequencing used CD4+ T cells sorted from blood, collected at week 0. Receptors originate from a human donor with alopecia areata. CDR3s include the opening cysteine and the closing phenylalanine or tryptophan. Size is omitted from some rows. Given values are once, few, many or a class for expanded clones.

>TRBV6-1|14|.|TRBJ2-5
CASSVGQGGETQYF
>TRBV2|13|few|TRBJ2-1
CASSEPSRDEQFF
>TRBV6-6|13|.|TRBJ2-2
CASSPSVYGELFF
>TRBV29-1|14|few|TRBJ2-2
CSVDTIANTGELFF
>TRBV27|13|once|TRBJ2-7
CASSGTGTYEQYF
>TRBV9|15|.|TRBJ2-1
CASSVGLGGYNEQFF
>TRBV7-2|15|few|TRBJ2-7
CASSVSSTLFYEQYF
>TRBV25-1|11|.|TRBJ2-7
CASSGPYEQYF
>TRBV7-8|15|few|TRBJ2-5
CASSLSLTAQETQYF
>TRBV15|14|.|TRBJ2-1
CATSRDGLGDEQFF
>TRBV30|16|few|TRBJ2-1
CAWRVRTTFTYNEQFF
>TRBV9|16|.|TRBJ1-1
CASSRGHRSGTTEAFF
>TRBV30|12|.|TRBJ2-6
CVVNSGANVLTF
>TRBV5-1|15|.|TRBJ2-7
CASSSGLAGVYEQYF
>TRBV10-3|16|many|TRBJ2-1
CAIRSTADWSHNEQFF
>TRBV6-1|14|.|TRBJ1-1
CASSFKTANTEAFF
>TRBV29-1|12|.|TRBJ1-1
CSVSGQNTEAFF
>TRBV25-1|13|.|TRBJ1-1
CASSHRQNTEAFF
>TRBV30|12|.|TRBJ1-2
CAWSVSGLDYTF
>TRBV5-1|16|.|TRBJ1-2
CASSLGTVQDPYGYTF
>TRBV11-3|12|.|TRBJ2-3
CASSPRFDTQYF
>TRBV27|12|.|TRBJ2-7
CASSSHRGEQYF
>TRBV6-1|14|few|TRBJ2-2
CASQRASRTGELFF
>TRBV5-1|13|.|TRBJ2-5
CASSGGRVETQYF
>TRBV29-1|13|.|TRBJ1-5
CSVGGSGNQPQHF
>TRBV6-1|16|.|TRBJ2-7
CASSEARQGSTYEQYF
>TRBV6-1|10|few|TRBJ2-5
CASGMKTQYF
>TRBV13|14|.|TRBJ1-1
CASSLGVSRIEAFF
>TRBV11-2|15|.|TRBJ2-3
CASSPGSPSTDTQYF
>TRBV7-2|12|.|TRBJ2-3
CASSPGADTQYF
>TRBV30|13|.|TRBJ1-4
CAWSWTHNEKLFF
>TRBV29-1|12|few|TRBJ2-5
CSVEEKVETQYF
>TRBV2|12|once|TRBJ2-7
CASRRTAYEQYF
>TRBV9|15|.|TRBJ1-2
CASSVGEGADYGYTF
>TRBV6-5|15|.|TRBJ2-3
CASSYSGQGIDTQYF
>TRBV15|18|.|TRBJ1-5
CATSRDRGRQLSNQPQHF
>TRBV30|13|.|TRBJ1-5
CAWKRGLNQPQHF